Presented here are 20 T cell receptor beta chains from one specimen sequenced in a study of cytomegalovirus exposure and HLA in healthy donors. Researchers ran the PCR with 60 Vbeta and 13 Jbeta primers. The repertoire was sequenced with immunoSEQ multiplex PCR; TCRdb's copy has only in-frame clones and lacks some. The sample carries roughly 98,000 clones, about three fifths recorded once. Sequences were obtained from PBMCs. The receptor source for this set is a young woman in good health and CMV-seropositive.

The V call is TRBV7-3, the J call TRBJ2-2, with D unclear. V was trimmed by 2 bases and J by 0 bases, leaving 4 bases between them. This CDR3 region has 14 residues. Germline V lookup: CDR1 SGHTA, CDR2 FQGTGA. CDR3 amino acids: CASSLPANTGELFF. In DNA form, the CDR3 reads TGTGCCAGCAGCTTACCCGCGAACACCGGGGAGCTGTTTTTT.

V and J are TRBV6-1 and TRBJ1-1, with a tentative D call TRBD1 (6 bases). V lost 6 bases to trimming and J lost 0 bases, with 11 bases between them. CDR3 length equals 14 residues. Per the germline V gene, CDR1 is MNHNS and CDR2 is SASEGT. For the CDR3, the DNA is TGTGCCAGCAGGACGGGACACATGAACACTGAAGCTTTCTTT. It encodes CASRTGHMNTEAFF.

The CDR3 region is CASGAEPSTDTQYF. In DNA form, the CDR3 reads TGTGCCAGCGGGGCGGAGCCTAGCACAGATACGCAGTATTTT. This rearrangement joins TRBV5-4 to TRBJ2-3; TRBD1 might be the D (5 bases). V lost 7 bases and J lost 0, with 12 bases in between. Germline V CDR1 and CDR2: SGHNT, YYREEE (reference sequence). This CDR3 has 14 residues.

The chain carries TRBV29-1 and TRBJ2-7; 9 bases map to TRBD1. The CDR3 loop spans 14 amino acids. CDR1 is SQVTM and CDR2 is ANQGSEA in the germline V gene. V gave up 7 bases and J gave up 3 bases; unmatched junction bases: 10. The CDR3 region has the DNA TGCAGCGCCCACCCGGGACAGGGCTACTACGAGCAGTACTTC. Protein sequence: CSAHPGQGYYEQYF.

In its sample, this clone was seen a few times. The chain has TRBV11-2 and TRBJ2-7, with 9 bases lining up with TRBD2. Germline-derived CDR1 and CDR2 are SGHAT and FQNNGV. The J segment lost 0 bases and the V segment lost 1 base, leaving 13 bases of the junction unmatched. The CDR3 length is 19 residues. CDR3 amino acids: CASSLGLAGIKNPSYEQYF. DNA of the CDR3: TGTGCCAGCAGCTTAGGTCTAGCGGGGATAAAAAACCCCTCCTACGAGCAGTACTTC.

Only one count was recorded for this clone. This rearrangement joins TRBV5-1 to TRBJ2-2, with 9 bases matching TRBD2. This CDR3 has 15 amino acids. Trimming at V came to 3 bases and at J to 1 base, leaving 1 base not matched to a gene. Germline lookup yields CDR1 SGHRS and CDR2 YFSETQ. The CDR3 here is CASSSTSGNTGELFF. For the CDR3, the DNA is TGCGCCAGCAGCTCGACTAGCGGGAACACCGGGGAGCTGTTTTTT.

The chain links TRBV28 to TRBJ1-5, with 9 bases matching TRBD1. The germline gives CDR1 MDHEN, CDR2 SYDVKM. V trimming: 6 bases; J trimming: 4 bases; junction bases outside the gene matches: 4. The CDR3 extends over 14 amino acids. In DNA form, the CDR3 reads TGTGCCAGCAGCAGGACAGGGGAGAATCAGCCCCAGCATTTT. This codes for CASSRTGENQPQHF.

J is TRBJ2-2 and V is TRBV14; D remains ambiguous. The CDR3 covers 14 residues. V lost 2 bases and J lost 6, with 10 bases in between. CDR1 and CDR2 from the germline V gene are SGHDN and FVKESK. The CDR3 here is CASSQRLGSGELFF. The CDR3 region has the DNA TGTGCCAGCAGCCAACGACTTGGGTCCGGGGAGCTGTTTTTT.

This clone was picked up a small number of times. The chain joins TRBV27 to TRBJ1-1; tentative D call: TRBD1 (6 bases). Trimming took off 5 bases at V and 4 bases at J, with 17 bases between the two ends. This CDR3 contains 15 residues. From germline, CDR1 is MNHEY and CDR2 SMNVEV (reference sequence). Here the CDR3 DNA reads TGTGCCAGCAGTCCCGGGTCAGGGGTGGGCACTGAAGCTTTCTTT. It encodes CASSPGSGVGTEAFF.

The chain recombines TRBV7-6 with TRBJ2-7, with D perhaps matching TRBD2 (6 bases). This CDR3 contains 14 residues. Germline lookup yields CDR1 SGHVS and CDR2 FNYEAQ. The ends were cut back, 2 bases at V and 1 base at J, with 9 bases in the middle. As DNA, the CDR3 is TGTGCCAGCAGCTTATTTAGCGGATCCTACGAGCAGTACTTC. It specifies CASSLFSGSYEQYF.

This clone was seen once. The chain has TRBV5-1 and TRBJ1-2; D uncertain. The germline gives CDR1 SGHRS, CDR2 YFSETQ. The CDR3 has 15 amino acids. V lost 3 bases to trimming and J lost 4 bases, with 16 bases between them. Written as DNA, the CDR3 is TGCGCCAGCAGCTCGGCCACGGGTTCCTCCTATGGCTACACCTTC. Translation: CASSSATGSSYGYTF.

This clone was seen more than once but under ten times. For the CDR3, the DNA is TGTGCCACCCGCTCAGGGACAGAGAATGAAAAACTGTTTTTT. It codes for CATRSGTENEKLFF. This chain uses TRBV6-1 with TRBJ1-4; 7 bases agree with TRBD1. Germline V gene sequence: CDR1 MNHNS, CDR2 SASEGT. This CDR3 is 14 amino acids long. The V segment lost 10 bases and the J segment 5 bases; nucleotides outside the gene matches: 10.

The rearrangement uses TRBV6-5 and TRBJ2-7, with 11 positions matching TRBD1. CDR3 size: 14 residues. Trimming at V came to 6 bases and at J to 7 bases, leaving 8 bases not matched to a gene. Per germline, CDR1 MNHEY and CDR2 SVGAGI. CDR3: CASRKGQGDWEQYF. The CDR3 DNA sequence: TGTGCCAGCAGGAAGGGACAGGGGGATTGGGAGCAGTACTTC.

V and J are TRBV7-9 and TRBJ1-2, with 10 bases matching TRBD1. In germline, CDR1 is SEHNR, CDR2 FQNEAQ (reference sequence). The length of the CDR3 is 13 residues. The junction had 5 bases not matched to a gene; V was cut back by 5 bases and J by 8 bases. CDR3 amino acids: CASSPGTGAGYTF. In nucleotides, the CDR3 is TGTGCCAGCAGCCCCGGGACAGGGGCCGGCTACACCTTC.

The chain joins TRBV19 to TRBJ1-1, with 8 bases matching TRBD1. V lost 3 bases to trimming and J lost 1 base; unmatched junction nucleotides: 13. In germline, CDR1 is LNHDA, CDR2 SQIVND (reference sequence). CDR3 length equals 18 residues. CDR3 loop: CASSIPLRTGNKNTEAFF. In nucleotides, the CDR3 is TGTGCCAGTAGTATCCCATTGAGGACAGGGAATAAGAACACTGAAGCTTTCTTT.

This clone is judged medium-sized. The rearrangement joins TRBV12-5 to TRBJ2-1, with D possibly matching TRBD1 (6 bases). V gave up 11 bases and J gave up 4 bases, with 12 bases separating them. The CDR3 extends over 12 amino acids. Germline CDR1 and CDR2: LGHNT and FRNRAP. CDR3 in DNA: TGTGCTGGACAGACGGATTACAATGAGCAGTTCTTC. This encodes CAGQTDYNEQFF.

This clone turned up a few times. This chain connects TRBV27 to TRBJ1-4; TRBD1 matches 7 bases. This CDR3 has 15 amino acids. V lost 4 bases and J lost 8; bases outside the gene matches: 10. CDR1 is MNHEY, CDR2 SMNVEV, per germline (reference sequence). CDR3 DNA sequence: TGTGCCAGCAGTTCGACAGGGTTGGGTGGGGAAAAACTGTTTTTT. Its translation: CASSSTGLGGEKLFF. Filled out from reference TRBV27 and TRBJ1-4, the complete variable domain reads EAQVTQNPRYLITVTGKKLTVTCSQNMNHEYMSWYRQDPGLGLRQIYYSMNVEVTDKGDVPEGYKVSRKEKRNFPLILESPSPNQTSLYFCASSSTGLGGEKLFFGSGTQLSVL.

The chain employs TRBV9 and TRBJ2-6; 8 nucleotides line up with TRBD1. The length of the CDR3 is 18 residues. The V gene end was trimmed by 0 bases and the J gene end by 2 bases; junction bases not matched to a gene: 7. CDR1 and CDR2 (germline): SGDLS, YYNGEE. The CDR3 protein is CASSVDPPGGPGANVLTF. CDR3 bases: TGTGCCAGCAGCGTAGATCCACCAGGGGGCCCTGGGGCCAACGTCCTGACTTTC.

The chain carries TRBV10-3 and TRBJ1-1; D perhaps matches TRBD1 (6 bases). The CDR3 is 15 residues long. Germline V gene data show CDR1 as ENHRY and CDR2 as SYGVKD. V was shortened by 4 bases and J by 0 bases, with 12 bases between the two germline ends. CDR3 DNA: TGTGCCATCAGTGGGGGGGGCAAGATGAACACTGAAGCTTTCTTT. Encoded protein: CAISGGGKMNTEAFF.

The CDR3 spells CASSLRAGGPTETQYF. The CDR3 DNA reads as TGTGCCAGCAGTCTGAGAGCGGGGGGGCCAACAGAGACCCAGTACTTC. The rearrangement joins TRBV27 to TRBJ2-5, with 10 bases matching TRBD2. V was pared by 5 bases and J by 4 bases, with 10 bases of the junction left unmatched. Looked up from germline, CDR1 is MNHEY and CDR2 is SMNVEV (reference sequence). The CDR3 is 16 amino acids.